Below are 17 T cell receptor beta chains sequenced from a single sample in a study of blood T cells in healthy people across ages (dated by TCRdb to the mid-2010s). Libraries were constructed by 5' RACE. Sequencing instrument: Illumina HiSeq 2500. The second PCR ran for about 7 to 11 cycles and used a J-beta primer mix along with a sample-barcoded 5' primer. The raw public reads went through TCRdb reprocessing: fastp at Q25, MiXCR clone calling, in-frame beta chains kept. Each CDR3 protein gets just one entry, which takes the most common genes and DNA from the rows behind it. The sample records hundreds of thousands of distinct CDR3 sequences, approximately 48% of which are singletons. The leading ten clones occupy under 20% of the sample. The specimen was blood. Source of these receptors: a man in his fifties or sixties in good health.

The chain combines TRBV12-3 or TRBV12-4 with TRBJ1-5; no definite D call. This CDR3 has 15 residues. V shed 6 bases and J shed 3 bases, with 15 bases lying between them. CDR3 region: CASRSGYRVNQPQHF. For the CDR3, the DNA is TGTGCCAGCAGGTCGGGGTACCGGGTCAATCAGCCCCAGCATTTT.

The chain recombines TRBV12-3 or TRBV12-4 with TRBJ2-4; D remains unclear. CDR3 length: 13 residues. With 3 bases removed from V and 8 bases from J, the gap between germline ends came to 11 bases. The CDR3 loop reads CASSFPPRYIQYF. The CDR3, as DNA: TGTGCCAGCAGTTTTCCCCCCCGGTACATTCAGTACTTC.

In this sample, this clonotype turned up a few times. The chain employs TRBV6-2 or TRBV6-3 and TRBJ2-7; 14 nucleotides line up with TRBD2. The CDR3 has 17 residues. Germline CDR1 MNHEY, CDR2 SVGEGT. V shed 2 bases and J 0 bases; nucleotides not matched to a gene: 3. The CDR3: CASSYGTSGGFSYEQYF. In nucleotides, the CDR3 is TGTGCCAGCAGTTACGGGACTAGCGGGGGTTTCTCCTACGAGCAGTACTTC.

The V and J genes are TRBV12-3 or TRBV12-4 and TRBJ2-1; TRBD2 matches 9 bases. V shed 8 bases, J shed 5 bases, and the junction held 4 bases outside the gene matches. This CDR3 is 13 amino acids long. CDR3 loop: CASQLAGNNEQFF. In nucleotides, the CDR3 is TGTGCCAGCCAGCTAGCGGGGAACAATGAGCAGTTCTTC.

V and J are TRBV21-1 and TRBJ1-6; the tabulated D call, TRBD1, remains unverified against the DNA. TRBV21-1 is an annotated pseudogene. This CDR3 has 16 residues. CDR3 DNA sequence: TGTGCCAGCAGCAAAGGTGCAGGGGGATGGACTTCACCCCTCCACTTT. This translates into CASSKGAGGWTSPLHF.

The chain's CDR3 is CASSKSPRFRPPSDEQFF. The CDR3 DNA is TGTGCCAGCAGCAAATCCCCCCGGTTCCGGCCCCCCAGCGATGAGCAGTTCTTC. This rearrangement joins TRBV21-1 to TRBJ2-1; the table's D call TRBD1 went unverified against the DNA. TRBV21-1 is a documented pseudogene. CDR3 size: 18 residues.

In its sample, this clonotype was seen a few times. The chain links TRBV7-8 to TRBJ2-7, with no clear D. Trimming removed 5 bases at V and 0 bases at J, with 11 bases between. CDR3 size: 14 residues. The germline gives CDR1 SGHVS, CDR2 FQNEAQ. The CDR3 protein is CASSLGRFSYEQYF. The CDR3 nucleotides read TGTGCCAGCAGCCTTGGCCGATTCTCCTACGAGCAGTACTTC.

The CDR3 protein is CASSLDSINQPQHF. Written as DNA, the CDR3 is TGCGCCAGCAGCTTGGATTCAATTAATCAGCCCCAGCATTTT. The chain links TRBV5-1 to TRBJ1-5, with D unclear. V lost 0 bases, J lost 4 bases, and 8 bases lay in between. The CDR3 is 14 residues long. Looked up from germline, CDR1 is SGHRS and CDR2 is YFSETQ. The complete variable domain, with remaining parts taken from reference TRBV5-1 and TRBJ1-5, reads KAGVTQTPRYLIKTRGQQVTLSCSPISGHRSVSWYQQTPGQGLQFLFEYFSETQRNKGNFPGRFSGRQFSNSRSEMNVSTLELGDSALYLCASSLDSINQPQHFGDGTRLSIL.

The J gene is TRBJ1-2, the V gene TRBV6-2 or TRBV6-3, with a weak D call TRBD1 (5 bases). CDR3 size: 12 residues. V was cut by 7 bases and J by 6 bases, with 12 bases left in between. Per the germline V gene, CDR1 is MNHEY and CDR2 is SVGEGT. In DNA form, the CDR3 reads TGTGCCAGCACCCAGACAGAACATGGCTACACCTTC. Its protein product is CASTQTEHGYTF.

The chain carries TRBV4-3 and TRBJ1-4, with D perhaps matching TRBD1 (5 bases). CDR3 length: 15 residues. Trimming pared 0 bases from V and 3 bases from J, leaving 8 bases between. Germline-derived CDR1 and CDR2 are LGHNA and YSLEER. CDR3 coding DNA: TGCGCCAGCAGCCAAGATCGGGGGGCTAATGAAAAACTGTTTTTT. It encodes CASSQDRGANEKLFF.

This clonotype was observed a few times. The rearrangement uses TRBV7-9 and TRBJ2-1, with D hard to call. In germline, CDR1 is SEHNR, CDR2 FQNEAQ (reference sequence). With 6 bases removed from V and 8 bases from J, the gap between germline ends came to 17 bases. This CDR3 has 14 amino acids. The CDR3 reads CASSPILPEDEQFF. DNA for the CDR3: TGTGCCAGCAGTCCAATTTTACCCGAGGATGAGCAGTTCTTC.

V is TRBV4-1 and J is TRBJ2-7, with TRBD1 identical over 7 bases. There are 14 residues in the CDR3. V gave up 1 base and J gave up 4 bases; unmatched junction bases: 4. CDR1 is MGHRA and CDR2 is YSYEKL in the germline V gene. The CDR3: CASSQATGRYEQYF. CDR3 bases: TGCGCCAGCAGCCAAGCGACAGGGCGGTACGAGCAGTACTTC.

The chain carries TRBV10-3 and TRBJ2-1; 12 bases align to TRBD2. CDR3 length: 15 residues. Trimming took 8 bases from V and 4 from J; bases not matched to a gene: 6. Germline V gives CDR1 ENHRY, CDR2 SYGVKD. The CDR3 DNA reads as TGTGCCATCCAAGCGACTAGCGGGGGATACAATGAGCAGTTCTTC. It is translated as CAIQATSGGYNEQFF.

This clonotype came up once. Mismatch with germline at one junction end may stem from a read error. This sequence joins TRBV11-3 and TRBJ2-1, with 14 bases lining up with TRBD2. Germline values: CDR1 SGHNT, CDR2 YENEEA. CDR3 length equals 19 residues. The CDR3 sequence is CASSFSGTSGGSSHNEQFF. The CDR3 bases are TGTGCCAGCAGCTTTTCCGGGACTAGCGGGGGTTCCTCCCACAATGAGCAGTTCTTC.

In DNA form, the CDR3 reads TGCGCCAGCAGCCAAGACGAGGGACCAACTAATGAAAAACTGTTTTTT. Its translation is CASSQDEGPTNEKLFF. The rearrangement joins TRBV4-3 to TRBJ1-4, with D possibly being TRBD1 (5 bases). Per germline, CDR1 LGHNA and CDR2 YSLEER. This CDR3 region has 16 residues. The V end was cut by 0 bases, the J end by 0 bases, with 8 bases between.

The chain has TRBV6-4 and TRBJ2-1, with unresolved D. This CDR3 spans 11 amino acids. Germline lookup yields CDR1 MRHNA and CDR2 SNTAGT. V lost 0 bases and J 14 bases, leaving 8 bases between the germline ends. The CDR3 loop is CASSDSPSEFF. The DNA for the CDR3 is TGTGCCAGCAGTGACTCTCCCTCGGAGTTCTTC.

The chain carries TRBV11-3 and TRBJ2-6; tentatively, D is TRBD1 (6 bases). The V end was cut by 8 bases, the J end by 3 bases, with 8 bases between. The CDR3 has 13 residues. In germline, CDR1 is SGHNT, CDR2 YENEEA. The CDR3 reads CASHRDGANVLTF. CDR3 nucleotide sequence: TGTGCCAGCCACAGGGATGGGGCCAACGTCCTGACTTTC.